This passage covers 9 T cell receptor beta chains from one sample sequenced in a study of blood T cell repertoires in COVID-19. Here immunoSEQ multiplex PCR was the method, and the copy in TCRdb shows in-frame clones only, minus some. The sample holds some 320,000 clones; 89% are singletons and the top ten take about 5%. Sequenced material: PBMCs or T cells enriched from blood (not recorded which). The source is a man in his sixties who had recovered from COVID-19.

The chain couples TRBV28 to TRBJ1-1; D gene uncertain. Germline loops: CDR1 MDHEN, CDR2 SYDVKM. Trimming left V 4 bases short and J 4 bases short, with 10 bases between. The CDR3 has 13 amino acids. The CDR3 DNA sequence: TGTGCCAGCAGTTCGCAGGTCCCCACTGAAGCTTTCTTT. Translating it yields CASSSQVPTEAFF.

This clone was observed once. This sample also contains other DNA sequences that code for the same CDR3. The chain has TRBV5-1 and TRBJ2-1; 11 bases are a match to TRBD2. CDR1 is SGHRS, CDR2 YFSETQ, per germline. This CDR3 is built from 15 residues. Losses at the gene ends were 1 base for V and 4 bases for J; bases not matched to a gene: 1. In DNA form, the CDR3 reads TGCGCCAGCAGCTTGACTAGCGGGAGATACAATGAGCAGTTCTTC. Translation gives CASSLTSGRYNEQFF.

The chain joins TRBV25-1 to TRBJ2-5, with 12 bases lining up with TRBD2. Per the germline V gene, CDR1 is MGHDK and CDR2 is SYGVNS. J was trimmed by 5 bases and V by 6 bases; bases with no gene match: 7. The CDR3 consists of 15 residues. The CDR3 DNA follows: TGTGCCAGCAGGATCCTAGCGGGAGGGAGGGAGACCCAGTACTTC. Its protein product is CASRILAGGRETQYF.

This clone has just one count. The chain employs TRBV7-2 and TRBJ2-3; 8 bases are a match to TRBD2. This CDR3 comprises 14 residues. Germline values: CDR1 SGHTA, CDR2 FQGNSA. Trimming removed 5 bases from V and 6 bases from J; junction bases left unmatched: 7. CDR3 in DNA: TGTGCCAGCAGCCGGAAGACTAGCGCGGATACGCAGTATTTT. It codes for CASSRKTSADTQYF.

This sequence joins TRBV4-3 and TRBJ2-3; 8 bases are a match to TRBD1. This CDR3 is built from 17 residues. After removal of 1 base from V and 0 bases from J, the junction contained 6 bases not matched to a gene. Germline CDR1 and CDR2: LGHNA and YSLEER. CDR3 sequence reads: CASSQVTGGSSTDTQYF. CDR3 coding DNA: TGCGCCAGCAGCCAAGTAACAGGGGGTTCTAGCACAGATACGCAGTATTTT.

The V call is TRBV4-2, the J call TRBJ1-1; D is undetermined. CDR3 length: 15 residues. Between the trimmed V and J ends, which lost 2 bases and 4 bases, there was a span of 14 bases. CDR1 and CDR2 (germline): LGHNA, YNFKEQ. CDR3 amino acids: CASSQNLGGSTEAFF. The CDR3 nucleotides are TGTGCCAGCAGCCAAAACCTTGGCGGAAGCACTGAAGCTTTCTTT.

This clone occurred a few times. The V gene is TRBV9, the J gene TRBJ2-1; D unclear. CDR1 and CDR2 (germline): SGDLS, YYNGEE. Trimming shortened V by 0 bases and J by 2 bases, and 12 bases separated the two germline ends. This CDR3 region has 16 residues. CDR3 nucleotides: TGTGCCAGCAGCGTAGCTGGAGCCTACCCCTACAATGAGCAGTTCTTC. Translation: CASSVAGAYPYNEQFF. Full variable domain (rest looked up from reference TRBV9 and TRBJ2-1): DSGVTQTPKHLITATGQRVTLRCSPRSGDLSVYWYQQSLDQGLQFLIQYYNGEERAKGNILERFSAQQFPDLHSELNLSSLELGDSALYFCASSVAGAYPYNEQFFGPGTRLTVL.

The J gene is TRBJ2-3, the V gene TRBV9; 7 bases map to TRBD1. The CDR3 length is 13 residues. After removal of 6 bases from V and 1 base from J, the junction contained 2 bases not matched to a gene. The germline V gene encodes CDR1 SGDLS and CDR2 YYNGEE. CDR3 protein: CASKGQGTDTQYF. DNA for the CDR3: TGTGCCAGCAAAGGACAGGGCACAGATACGCAGTATTTT.

The chain has TRBV19 and TRBJ1-2; D ambiguous. V was cut by 1 base and J by 2 bases, with 11 bases left in between. Looked up from germline, CDR1 is LNHDA and CDR2 is SQIVND (reference sequence). The CDR3 has 15 residues. The CDR3: CASSIVGRRNYGYTF. DNA of the CDR3: TGTGCCAGTAGTATAGTGGGGAGAAGAAACTATGGCTACACCTTC.